This T cell receptor (beta chain) was retrieved from a study of CD8 T cells in ankylosing spondylitis. Study results and limitations: It appeared that ankylosing spondylitis blood was characterized by a TCR beta motif of about eight highly homologous variants.

CDR3 size: 12 residues. Trimming pared 2 bases from V and 7 bases from J, leaving 9 bases between. Germline V lookup: CDR1 SGHRS, CDR2 YFSETQ. Concerning this clonotype itself: Its antigen remains unknown.

TCRdb called the 5' RACE reads again in MiXCR, with one record for every CDR3 protein. This table has approximately 550,000 distinct CDR3 sequences, about 13% appearing once. The rearrangement uses TRBV5-1 and TRBJ2-5, with a weak D call TRBD2 (5 bases). This receptor was identified in a male donor with ankylosing spondylitis. The sequencing input was blood, either unsorted or a sorted T cell fraction (not recorded which). The CDR3 nucleotides read TGCGCCAGCAGCTTCGACGAGGGGACCCAGTACTTC. Translation: CASSFDEGTQYF.